A selection of T cell receptor beta chains follows, all from one sample in a study of CD8+ T cells in alopecia areata. Profiling relied on immunoSEQ multiplex PCR, and the TCRdb table lists in-frame clones only, not all of them. The repertoire holds about 190,000 clones, with roughly 60% as singletons. Sequencing used CD4+ T cells sorted from blood, obtained between weeks 47 and 50, from a patient treated with tofacitinib. Receptors were obtained from a human donor with alopecia areata. Each CDR3 is given without its conserved first and last residue.

v_gene	j_gene	CDR3aa
TRBV25-1	TRBJ2-5	ASNFEETQY
TRBV5-1	TRBJ1-1	ASSLTGNVGVNTEAF
TRBV9	TRBJ2-6	ASSAQGSGANVLT
TRBV2	TRBJ2-3	ASPSRGNRDTQY
TRBV29-1	TRBJ2-2	SVRDGTGMNTGELF
TRBV6-1	TRBJ2-3	ASSSLSGGTDTQY
TRBV6-6	TRBJ2-6	ASSSSTGANVLT
TRBV15	TRBJ2-1	ATRRTGDEQF
TRBV9	TRBJ2-3	ASSVAVTDTQY
TRBV29-1	TRBJ1-4	SVASGTGGVNGEKLF
TRBV5-1	TRBJ2-2	ASSLVDRDARELF
TRBV4-3	TRBJ1-2	ASSLETAGYGYT
TRBV27	TRBJ2-6	ASSLDRSPSGANVLT
TRBV29-1	TRBJ1-1	SVEGQGTSQAF
TRBV5-1	TRBJ2-7	ASSWDRLTAEQY
TRBV9	TRBJ1-6	ASSVAGDSPLH
TRBV14	TRBJ2-1	ASSLRLGGNEQF
TRBV5-1	TRBJ2-3	ASSLSPSGGSRGTDTQY
TRBV14	TRBJ2-1	ASSQAYGSDEQF
TRBV18	TRBJ2-7	ASSPRTGLDSEQY
TRBV5-1	TRBJ2-3	ASSSPLTDTQY
TRBV9	TRBJ2-6	ASSVRVGGANVLT
TRBV6-5	TRBJ1-2	ASRRTAANYGYT
TRBV5-1	TRBJ1-2	ASSPAGGLNPYGYT
TRBV10-2	TRBJ2-3	ASRGQTTDTQY
TRBV27	TRBJ1-5	ASSLGGTGPNQPQH
TRBV9	TRBJ2-5	ASSVAGGETQY
TRBV30	TRBJ1-4	AWTVRFRDLEEKLF
TRBV30	TRBJ2-5	AWGSGGSLETQY
TRBV6-5	TRBJ1-1	ASGQGTNTEAF
TRBV25-1	TRBJ2-5	ASSELAGAQETQY
TRBV7-8	TRBJ2-3	ASSLDWLKTGTDTQY
TRBV11-2	TRBJ2-1	ASSPELAVAYNEQF
TRBV11-2	TRBJ2-7	ASSLGQGPYEQY
TRBV7-6	TRBJ2-1	ASSLGAIRTGYNEQF
TRBV30	TRBJ2-2	AWSGLSRSRGELF
TRBV29-1	TRBJ1-5	SVKIMAGESNQPQH
TRBV4-1	TRBJ2-2	ASSQDPNRGGELF
TRBV10-1	TRBJ2-2	ASRGNTGELF
TRBV6-5	TRBJ2-1	ASGLGQAYNEQF
TRBV29-1	TRBJ2-7	SVEDGGTNEQY
TRBV29-1	TRBJ2-3	SALASGDTQY
TRBV6-5	TRBJ1-5	ASKRGLGQPQH
TRBV7-2	TRBJ1-2	ASSAGGNYGYT
TRBV7-2	TRBJ2-3	ASSQDYTDTQY
TRBV19	TRBJ2-3	ASTSFDEGRDTQY
TRBV5-1	TRBJ1-1	ASSLVPGGMAEAF
TRBV29-1	TRBJ2-1	SVGDSSYNEQF
TRBV5-6	TRBJ1-4	ASSLPTNEKLF
TRBV2	TRBJ2-7	ASSEQGSSYEQY
TRBV5-1	TRBJ2-3	ASSLAGASGGRDTQY
TRBV5-1	TRBJ1-1	ASSPGQGPAGSAF
TRBV6-5	TRBJ1-1	ASRTVPLTGEAF